This TCR beta chain was retrieved from a study of T cell repertoires in cytomegalovirus infection. Study-wide context: The public TCR beta signatures pointed to both CMV infection and matching HLA type. Overall study results and limits: There were HLA-C-restricted CMV-specific TCR beta clonotypes dominating the ex vivo response.

V was cut by 5 bases and J by 0 bases, with 13 bases left in between. The CDR3 is 15 residues long. In germline, CDR1 is MDHEN, CDR2 SYDVKM. MiXCR, run by TCRdb on the reads, gives a single entry per CDR3 protein. Of roughly 200,000 distinct CDR3 sequences in the sample, roughly 9.8% were seen once. In its sample, this clonotype was seen a few times. No antigen is known for it. This TCR was sampled from a human donor in good health (CMV status not recorded). Some clones in this sample may be carry-over from other donors' samples. The rearrangement joins TRBV28 to TRBJ1-1, with D unresolved. The sample was PBMCs. This CDR3 is CASSPSGEVNTEAFF. The CDR3 bases are TGTGCCAGCAGTCCCAGTGGAGAGGTGAACACTGAAGCTTTCTTT. Complete variable domain (other parts from reference TRBV28 and TRBJ1-1): DVKVTQSSRYLVKRTGEKVFLECVQDMDHENMFWYRQDPGLGLRLIYFSYDVKMKEKGDIPEGYSVSREKKERFSLILESASTNQTSMYLCASSPSGEVNTEAFFGQGTRLTVV.